This T cell receptor (beta chain) was found in a study of blood T cell repertoires in COVID-19. Overall study: Two negative PCRs, clearance, or symptom resolution characterized the recovered Cohort 3 donors. From T cells, B-cell-depleted T cells, or PBMCs came the material, which was cDNA or gDNA.

Original data processing: Estimates of nucleated cell counts were drawn from the amplification of reference gene primers. TCRdb's copy holds only in-frame clones and misses some; the assay was immunoSEQ multiplex PCR. V and J calls and clone size are those listed in that table; D and trimming were worked out from the DNA. The sample contains 250,000 to 300,000 clones, 88% of which appear only once. Sequences were obtained from PBMCs or T cells enriched from blood (not recorded which). The sequence was collected from a woman aged 55 to 70 in a cohort exposed to, infected with or recovered from COVID-19 (not recorded which).

CDR3: CASIHSTGAYEQYF. The CDR3 DNA reads TGTGCCAGCATCCACTCGACAGGGGCCTACGAGCAGTACTTC. This chain joins TRBV5-5 and TRBJ2-7; TRBD1 aligns across 8 bases. V lost 6 bases and J lost 2; bases outside the gene matches: 7. This CDR3 has 14 amino acids. The germline V gene encodes CDR1 SGHKS and CDR2 YYEKEE (reference sequence).